This T cell receptor beta chain was recovered during a study of human thymus T cells (dated by TCRdb to about 2020). For the study in its entirety: The study described the TCR alpha and beta repertoires in fewer than 10 infant thymus samples and four matching peripheral blood samples. The infant donors were 7 to 244 days old, and the cohort included roughly six males and a couple of females.

Thymus tissue was obtained as surgical resects removed during corrective cardiac surgery. Immunologically healthy infants undergoing open corrective cardiac surgery for congenital heart defects in Finland were used as donors. Thymocytes were freed from the tissue by mechanical means and kept at -70 degrees C as pellets of about 9-33 million cells. A QIAsymphony instrument was used to extract genomic DNA from the frozen cell pellets. Study-level results and caveats: On average, roughly 850,000 unique TCRB clonotypes were obtained from thymus samples, compared with around 78,000 from blood samples. Usage of V and J gene segments appeared to be biased in both the thymic and the peripheral blood repertoires. According to the related research, thymic TCR repertoires were highly overlapping among unrelated individuals.

Turning to this clone: Its antigen is still unknown. The record has no base qualities; no much larger clone is one base away.

Germline trimming: 4 bases from V, 1 base from J; junction bases outside gene matches: 14. Per the germline V gene, SGHRS is the CDR1 and YFSETQ is the CDR2. From the cysteine up to the phenylalanine, the CDR3 has a length of 17 residues. This entry keeps only the CDR3 DNA: 51 bases, framed from base 1. The immunoSEQ multiplex PCR assay was used to amplify the TCRB and TCRAD loci from a standardized amount of quality-controlled genomic DNA. The amplicons covered the V(D)J region and were long enough to include the CDR3 and to identify the V and J genes. Through the commercial immunoSEQ service, the amplicons were sequenced on an Illumina platform. Per the source publication's procedure: Primer bias and sequencing errors were corrected using previously described methods, and TCRAD and TCRB definitions followed the IMGT database. Analysis of the repertoires was done with immunoSEQ Analyzer 3.0 and VDJTools and included basic statistics, V/J segment usage, diversity estimates, rarefaction and pairwise overlap. Diversity was estimated using the Chao1, ChaoE, Efron-Thisted, Shannon and inverse Simpson indices, and was also estimated on datasets down-sampled to the size of the smallest sample. For repertoire overlap, CDR3 nucleotide sequence, V gene and J gene had to match strictly, and clustering was done by Jaccard-based multidimensional scaling. TCRdb holds this immuneACCESS table with in-frame rearrangements only. Some clones are missing; in checked studies, unresolved V genes explain under half, and the rest has no known cause. V and J calls and clone size are as listed in that table; D and trimming were resolved from the DNA. Recorded for this sample are fewer than 85,000 clones; 90% to 95% of them occurred a single time. 0.03% to 0.035% of the sample rests with the top ten.

The chain is assembled from TRBV5-1 and TRBJ2-7, with 7 bases matching TRBD1. Sequencing input: thymus tissue. This clonotype was obtained from a girl less than two years old with a congenital heart defect but otherwise immunologically healthy. DNA sequence: TGCGCCAGCAGCCCGGGCGGGCAGACAGGGTGGTCCTACGAGCAGTACTTC. It specifies CASSPGGQTGWSYEQYF.